The 8 T cell receptor beta chains below come from one sample, sequenced in a study of blood T cell repertoires in COVID-19. Measured with immunoSEQ multiplex PCR; TCRdb has only the in-frame clones, and not every one. Of around 76,000 clones listed, approximately 80% are singletons. The sample comprised peripheral blood. The receptor source for this set is a middle-aged man with COVID-19, enrolled during active disease.

The gene calls are TRBV10-1 and TRBJ2-5, with D possibly TRBD2 on 6 matching bases. Trimming took 9 bases from V and 9 from J, leaving 17 bases between them. CDR1 and CDR2 (germline): WNHNN, SYGVQD (reference sequence). This CDR3 is built from 12 residues. CDR3 sequence reads: CARGRFGLPQYF. The CDR3 DNA is TGCGCCAGGGGGAGGTTTGGGCTTCCCCAGTACTTC.

This chain connects TRBV27 to TRBJ2-5; D might be TRBD1 (5 bases). The CDR3 is made up of 14 amino acids. The V gene lost 0 bases and the J gene lost 5 bases, with 10 bases spanning the gap. The germline V gene encodes CDR1 MNHEY and CDR2 SMNVEV (reference sequence). In DNA, the CDR3 is TGTGCCAGCAGTTTATCCGTCAGGGTTGAGACCCAGTACTTC. Its protein product is CASSLSVRVETQYF.

The V call is TRBV28, the J call TRBJ1-2, with D possibly being TRBD1 (6 bases). From germline, CDR1 is MDHEN and CDR2 SYDVKM. The CDR3 totals 14 residues. The germline V and J ends were trimmed by 1 base and 6 bases, with 12 bases remaining between them. The CDR3 bases are TGTGCCAGCAGTTTATCCTTACAGGGAAATGGCTACACCTTC. It specifies CASSLSLQGNGYTF.

This clone was observed once. The V gene is TRBV18, the J gene TRBJ1-5; 8 nucleotides line up with TRBD1. This CDR3 spans 17 amino acids. Per the germline V gene, CDR1 is KGHSH and CDR2 is LQKENI. V lost 0 bases and J lost 3; bases outside the gene matches: 7. CDR3 sequence reads: CASSPPDPTGDNQPQHF. As DNA, the CDR3 is TGTGCCAGCTCACCACCGGATCCGACAGGGGACAATCAGCCCCAGCATTTT.

V is TRBV30 and J is TRBJ1-2; D may be TRBD1 (5 bases). V dropped 3 bases and J dropped 1 base, with 18 bases sitting between them. The CDR3 runs 16 residues. Germline V gene sequence: CDR1 GTSNPN, CDR2 SVGIG (reference sequence). This chain's CDR3 is CAWSFKTAVLNYGYTF. The DNA for the CDR3 is TGTGCCTGGAGCTTTAAGACAGCCGTCCTTAACTATGGCTACACCTTC.

In this sample, this clone turned up many times. This sequence joins TRBV2 and TRBJ2-7, with unresolved D. Germline-derived CDR1 and CDR2 are SNHLY and FYNNEI. The V gene lost 7 bases and the J gene lost 4 bases, with 8 bases spanning the gap. The CDR3 consists of 11 residues. CDR3 sequence reads: CASTQHYEQYF. The CDR3 DNA reads as TGTGCCAGCACACAACATTACGAGCAGTACTTC. The variable domain in full, completed from reference TRBV2 and TRBJ2-7, reads EPEVTQTPSHQVTQMGQEVILRCVPISNHLYFYWYRQILGQKVEFLVSFYNNEISEKSEIFDDQFSVERPDGSNFTLKIRSTKLEDSAMYFCASTQHYEQYFGPGTRLTVT.

This clone is termed medium-sized (0.01 to 0.1%). The chain is built from TRBV15 and TRBJ2-5; 8 bases fit TRBD2. J was trimmed by 4 bases and V by 5 bases; bases with no gene match: 3. CDR3 length: 13 residues. In germline, CDR1 is LNHNV, CDR2 YYDKDF (reference sequence). CDR3 bases: TGTGCCACCAGCGGTCTAGCGGGAGAGACCCAGTACTTC. Translating it yields CATSGLAGETQYF.

This chain uses TRBV18 with TRBJ1-1; D gene unclear. Germline V gene data show CDR1 as KGHSH and CDR2 as LQKENI. The CDR3 sequence is 12 residues long. Trimming removed 6 bases at V and 0 bases at J, with 5 bases between. CDR3 DNA: TGTGCCAGCTCTACAGTGAACACTGAAGCTTTCTTT. Translated, it gives CASSTVNTEAFF.